These 7 T cell receptor beta chains came from one sample sequenced in a study of blood T cell repertoires in COVID-19 (dated by TCRdb to 2018 to 2021). To prepare the library, the immunoSEQ multiplex PCR assay was applied. TCRdb stores this immuneACCESS table with in-frame sequences only. Part of the clones is absent; in the studies checked, under half of the shortfall reflects unresolved V genes, and no reason is known for the rest. Recorded for this sample are approximately 75,000 clones; more than 70% of them occurred a single time. The biggest ten clones account for about 4.6% of the sample. Sequencing was done on a sample of peripheral blood. The receptors shown here come from a man older than 75 with acute or convalescent COVID-19.

The genes are TRBV7-2 and TRBJ2-2; TRBD1 agrees at 10 bases. The CDR3 runs 16 residues. The V gene's germline CDR1 is SGHTA and CDR2 FQGNSA. The trim removed 3 bases at V and 4 bases at J, leaving 5 bases unmatched. CDR3 in DNA: TGTGCCAGCAGCTTCGTCGGGACAGGGGCCACCGGGGAGCTGTTTTTT. Its translation: CASSFVGTGATGELFF.

The chain joins TRBV7-8 to TRBJ2-7; 10 bases align to TRBD2. CDR1 and CDR2 (germline): SGHVS, FQNEAQ. Trimming cost V 6 bases and J 2 bases; bases outside gene matches: 7. This CDR3 contains 15 residues. The CDR3 DNA sequence: TGTGCCAGCAGGCGCGGACTAGCGGTTGCCTACGAGCAGTACTTC. Translated, it gives CASRRGLAVAYEQYF.

There are a few counts of this clone. The sample has other DNA sequences that encode this CDR3 too. The genes are TRBV5-1 and TRBJ2-7; D possibly corresponds to TRBD1 (6 bases). Looked up from germline, CDR1 is SGHRS and CDR2 is YFSETQ. CDR3 length: 12 amino acids. V was clipped by 0 bases and J by 5 bases, with 6 bases between them. CDR3: CASSLDRDEQYF. For the CDR3, the DNA is TGCGCCAGCAGCTTGGACAGGGACGAGCAGTACTTC.

The CDR3 is CASSLGASTDTQYF. CDR3 DNA sequence: TGTGCCAGCAGTTTGGGAGCCAGCACAGATACGCAGTATTTT. This chain links TRBV28 with TRBJ2-3, with a tentative D call TRBD2 (5 bases). This CDR3 contains 14 residues. Germline V gene data show CDR1 as MDHEN and CDR2 as SYDVKM. V lost 3 bases, J lost 0 bases, and 7 bases lay in between.

The rearrangement links TRBV7-2 to TRBJ2-3; 9 bases are shared with TRBD2. Germline V gives CDR1 SGHTA, CDR2 FQGNSA. V dropped 0 bases and J dropped 0; count of bases not matched to a gene: 4. CDR3 length: 17 residues. CDR3 protein: CASSLALTSGSTDTQYF. The DNA of the CDR3 is TGTGCCAGCAGCTTAGCGTTGACTAGCGGTAGCACAGATACGCAGTATTTT.

V usage is TRBV7-8 and J usage is TRBJ2-7; 7 bases are a match to TRBD2. The V gene's germline CDR1 is SGHVS and CDR2 FQNEAQ. The CDR3 is 15 residues long. Trimming removed 1 base from V and 5 bases from J; junction bases left unmatched: 8. CDR3 region: CASSLVAGAQDEQYF. CDR3 coding DNA: TGTGCCAGCAGCTTAGTGGCGGGAGCGCAGGACGAGCAGTACTTC. The full variable domain, rest sourced from reference TRBV7-8 and TRBJ2-7, is GAGVSQSPRYKVAKRGQDVALRCDPISGHVSLFWYQQALGQGPEFLTYFQNEAQLDKSGLPSDRFFAERPEGSVSTLKIQRTQQEDSAVYLCASSLVAGAQDEQYFGPGTRLTVT.

The rearrangement links TRBV6-5 to TRBJ1-1; D not resolved. The germline gives CDR1 MNHEY, CDR2 SVGAGI. The V gene lost 5 bases and the J gene lost 7 bases, with 17 bases spanning the gap. The CDR3 sequence is 14 residues long. The CDR3 loop reads CASSPEDPIGEAFF. The CDR3 DNA reads as TGTGCCAGCAGTCCGGAGGACCCGATAGGTGAAGCTTTCTTT.